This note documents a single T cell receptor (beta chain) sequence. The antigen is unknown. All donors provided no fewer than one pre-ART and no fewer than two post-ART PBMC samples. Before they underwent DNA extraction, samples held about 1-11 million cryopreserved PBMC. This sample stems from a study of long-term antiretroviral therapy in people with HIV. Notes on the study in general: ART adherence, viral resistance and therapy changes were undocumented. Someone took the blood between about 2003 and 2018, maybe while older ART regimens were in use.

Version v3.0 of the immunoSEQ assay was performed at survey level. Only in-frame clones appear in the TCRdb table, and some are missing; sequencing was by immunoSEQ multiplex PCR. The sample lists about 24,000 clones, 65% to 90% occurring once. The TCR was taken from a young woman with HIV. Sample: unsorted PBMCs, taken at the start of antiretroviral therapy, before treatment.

The CDR3 nucleotides are TGTGCCAGCAGCGCGATGTCCGGGACAGGGTTGCACACCATATATTTT. Translated, it gives CASSAMSGTGLHTIYF. The chain recombines TRBV4-2 with TRBJ1-3; 9 positions match TRBD1. CDR3 size: 16 residues. Trimming removed 5 bases from V and 8 bases from J; junction bases left unmatched: 13. Germline V CDR1 and CDR2: LGHNA, YNFKEQ.